This note documents a single TCR beta chain sequence. Its antigen is unidentified. The data belong to a study of PD-1 blockade in classical Hodgkin lymphoma. Overall study findings and caveats: CD4+ but not CD8+ TCR diversity rose significantly by C4D1. Complete responders showed a baseline diversity that resembled the diversity of newly diagnosed patients.

Only in-frame clones appear in the TCRdb table, and some are missing; sequencing was by immunoSEQ multiplex PCR. The sample lists about 30,000 clones; about 86% were seen once. V was clipped by 6 bases and J by 3 bases; unmatched bases: 8. CDR3 length equals 15 residues. Germline CDR1 is ENHRY and CDR2 is SYGVKD. Time point meaning: cycle 4 day 1 (C4D1), after five to seven weeks of nivolumab. In every patient, relapse followed autologous stem cell transplantation, while exposure to brentuximab vedotin differed. Starting with thawed PBMCs, CD4+ T cells were purified by magnetic negative selection. The receptor was isolated from a human donor with classical Hodgkin lymphoma. Specimen: CD4+ T cells from blood, collected before the fourth cycle of nivolumab. The rearrangement joins TRBV10-3 to TRBJ2-3; 8 nucleotides align to TRBD2. In DNA form, the CDR3 reads TGTGCCATCAGGGGTTTTAGCGGGGTAACAGATACGCAGTATTTT. Translating it yields CAIRGFSGVTDTQYF.